These T cell receptor beta chains were read from a single sample in a study of vaccination and CD4 T cells after COVID-19. MiXCR, applied by TCRdb to the PCR reads, yields one record per CDR3 protein. The sample includes about 21,000 distinct CDR3 sequences, around three fifths seen only once; the top ten take 7.8%. These TCRs are of unknown antigen specificity. Sequenced sample: CD4+ T cells from blood, cultured in vitro. Receptors originate from a human donor who had recovered from COVID-19. Both conserved end residues are part of each CDR3. Each record gives: V gene, J gene, clone size, D gene, CDR3 protein, CDR3 DNA. A D gene is named only where the DNA matches it firmly. For some rows the clone size is stated as once, few or many, or as a class when expanded; others skip it.

TRBV27	TRBJ2-3	NA	NA	CASTSLGTASTDTQYF	TGTGCCAGCACCTCCCTCGGGACCGCTAGCACAGATACGCAGTATTTT
TRBV5-1	TRBJ2-5	NA	NA	CASSRFLDGETQYF	TGCGCCAGCAGCCGGTTCTTGGACGGAGAGACCCAGTACTTC
TRBV30	TRBJ1-5	NA	NA	CAWSRWQGDQPQHF	TGTGCCTGGAGTAGATGGCAGGGAGATCAGCCCCAGCATTTT
TRBV7-2	TRBJ1-6	few	TRBD1	CASSPWDRPDSPLHF	TGTGCCAGCAGCCCCTGGGACAGGCCCGATTCACCCCTCCACTTT
TRBV18	TRBJ2-7	NA	TRBD1	CASSLRRDRVYEQYF	TGTGCCAGCTCACTTCGCCGGGACAGGGTCTACGAGCAGTACTTC
TRBV7-8	TRBJ2-1	NA	NA	CASIRGSSYNEQFF	TGTGCCAGCATTCGGGGGAGCTCCTACAATGAGCAGTTCTTC
TRBV10-3	TRBJ1-6	NA	NA	CAISGNRDSPLHF	TGTGCCATCAGTGGGAACAGGGATTCACCCCTCCACTTT
TRBV10-3	TRBJ1-1	NA	NA	CAISESAEVMNTEAFF	TGTGCCATCAGTGAGTCGGCAGAAGTCATGAACACTGAAGCTTTCTTT
TRBV20-1	TRBJ2-5	few	TRBD2	CSARDVAGGGETQYF	TGCAGTGCTAGAGATGTAGCGGGAGGGGGGGAGACCCAGTACTTC
TRBV4-2	TRBJ1-6	NA	TRBD1	CASSLEAGGDSPLHF	TGTGCCAGCAGCCTAGAAGCAGGGGGCGATTCACCCCTCCACTTT
TRBV9	TRBJ2-2	NA	NA	CASSVLAGYGELFF	TGTGCCAGCAGCGTTTTAGCAGGGTATGGGGAGCTGTTTTTT
TRBV11-3	TRBJ2-5	NA	TRBD2	CASSFIPGLAGGRQETQYF	TGTGCCAGCAGCTTCATTCCGGGACTAGCGGGAGGGCGGCAAGAGACCCAGTACTTC
TRBV20-1	TRBJ1-5	NA	NA	CSARGLNGGQPQHF	TGCAGTGCTAGAGGGTTAAACGGTGGACAGCCCCAGCATTTT
TRBV28	TRBJ1-2	NA	NA	CASTRGSDYGYTF	TGTGCCAGCACTCGAGGATCTGACTATGGCTACACCTTC
TRBV20-1	TRBJ2-5	few	TRBD2	CSARSPGTSGRWETQYF	TGCAGTGCTAGATCCCCCGGGACTAGCGGGAGATGGGAGACCCAGTACTTC
TRBV7-3	TRBJ2-2	once	TRBD2	CASSLGGRGTGELFF	TGTGCCAGCAGCTTAGGCGGGAGAGGCACCGGGGAGCTGTTTTTT
TRBV21-1	TRBJ1-6	NA	NA	CASSNRGKLYNSPLHF	TGTGCCAGCAGCAATAGGGGAAAACTCTATAATTCACCCCTCCACTTT
TRBV7-7	TRBJ2-3	NA	TRBD1	CASSLGQGIDTQYF	TGTGCCAGCAGCTTAGGACAGGGAATAGATACGCAGTATTTT
TRBV20-1	TRBJ2-2	NA	NA	CSAPRETGELFF	TGCAGTGCCCCGAGGGAGACCGGGGAGCTGTTTTTT
TRBV20-1	TRBJ1-5	few	NA	CSARRGSGRNQPQHF	TGCAGTGCTAGAAGAGGGTCGGGAAGGAATCAGCCCCAGCATTTT
TRBV6-2/TRBV6-3	TRBJ2-6	once	TRBD2	CAARTSLSGANVLTF	TGTGCCGCCAGGACTAGCCTCTCTGGGGCCAACGTCCTGACTTTC
TRBV6-1	TRBJ1-1	NA	NA	CASRTGWGGNTEAFF	TGTGCCAGCAGGACAGGATGGGGCGGGAACACTGAAGCTTTCTTT
TRBV12-3/TRBV12-4	TRBJ1-1	NA	TRBD1	CASSFNRGTEAFF	TGTGCCAGCAGTTTTAACAGGGGGACTGAAGCTTTCTTT
TRBV28	TRBJ1-5	NA	TRBD1	CAISDRVGQPQHF	TGTGCCATCTCTGACAGGGTCGGTCAGCCCCAGCATTTT
TRBV9	TRBJ2-2	NA	NA	CASSVVQGGGGELFF	TGTGCCAGCAGCGTAGTACAGGGAGGAGGAGGGGAGCTGTTTTTT